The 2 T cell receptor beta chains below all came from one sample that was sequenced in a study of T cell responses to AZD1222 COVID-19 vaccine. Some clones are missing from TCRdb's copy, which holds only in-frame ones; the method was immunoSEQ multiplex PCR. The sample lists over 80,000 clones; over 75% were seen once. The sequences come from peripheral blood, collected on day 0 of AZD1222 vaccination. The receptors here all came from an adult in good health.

CDR3 protein: CASSQSTVSSYNEQFF. The CDR3 nucleotides are TGCGCCAGCAGTCAATCTACGGTCAGCTCCTACAATGAGCAGTTCTTC. This chain joins TRBV23-1 and TRBJ2-1; D remains unclear. TRBV23-1 is filed as an ORF, its function uncertain. The CDR3 is 16 amino acids. Trimming pared 0 bases from V and 0 bases from J, leaving 9 bases between.

The CDR3 DNA reads as TGTGCCAGCACCCTCTCGGAGGTGGTACGGACCCAGTACTTC. This encodes CASTLSEVVRTQYF. The chain uses TRBV11-2 and TRBJ2-5; D possibly corresponds to TRBD2 (5 bases). The V gene's germline CDR1 is SGHAT and CDR2 FQNNGV. CDR3 size: 14 residues. Trimming took off 7 bases at V and 7 bases at J, with 19 bases between the two ends.